This T cell receptor (beta chain) was sequenced during a study of shared clonotypes between healthy human individuals. Unmatched junction bases numbered 12, after V lost 5 bases and J lost 6 bases. The CDR3 totals 16 residues. The germline V gene encodes CDR1 WNHNN and CDR2 SYGVQD (reference sequence). The deep-level immunoSEQ assay was used. Measured with immunoSEQ multiplex PCR; TCRdb has only the in-frame clones, and not every one. The sample includes 1.4 million to 1.5 million clones, approximately 96% of them seen just once. Study observations and caveats: Generation probability values for non-shared clonotypes were lower than those for clonotypes shared by all four donors. In having few donors, the study represented limited genetic and exposure-history diversity. Naive subsets generally had larger estimated richness than memory subsets.

Turning to this clone: Antigen: not known.

This TCR came from a man aged 25 to 45 in good health. The genes are TRBV10-1 and TRBJ2-1; 8 nucleotides line up with TRBD1. The sequencing input was naive CD4+ T cells sorted from blood. Subset noted: CD45RA+ positively selected. This CDR3 reads CASSPPQTGVGNEQFF. The CDR3 coding sequence is TGCGCCAGCAGTCCGCCCCAGACAGGGGTGGGCAATGAGCAGTTCTTC.